What follows are 31 T cell receptor beta chains derived from one specimen sequenced in a study of T cells in Graves' hyperthyroidism and ophthalmopathy. Using RNA transcripts as the source, TCR beta CDR3 regions were amplified. The primer set for the first-round RT-PCR of the TCR CDR3 was HTBI. TCRdb re-derived calls from the multiplex PCR reads in MiXCR, one entry per CDR3 protein. Among approximately 200,000 distinct CDR3 sequences, roughly 18% were seen once, and the ten largest hold around two fifths. The sample consisted of blood. The origin of the receptors is a middle-aged man with Graves' hyperthyroidism.

This clonotype was found a few times. The V and J genes are TRBV20-1 and TRBJ1-2; maybe TRBD1 (6 bases). The CDR3 is 12 residues long. The germline V and J ends were trimmed by 2 bases and 8 bases, with 12 bases remaining between them. Germline V gene lookup returns CDR1 DFQATT and CDR2 SNEGSKA (reference sequence). CDR3 sequence reads: CSARWGGHGYTF. The CDR3 region has the DNA TGCAGTGCTAGATGGGGGGGGCACGGCTACACCTTC.

The chain uses TRBV7-2 and TRBJ2-7; 13 bases map to TRBD2. The CDR3 has 16 residues. V shed 1 base and J 5 bases; nucleotides not matched to a gene: 5. Germline assignment: CDR1 SGHTA and CDR2 FQGNSA. In DNA form, the CDR3 reads TGTGCCAGCAGCTTAGAGGGACTAGCGGGAAGAAACGAGCAGTACTTC. It specifies CASSLEGLAGRNEQYF. Drawing the rest from reference TRBV7-2 and TRBJ2-7, the complete variable domain is GAGVSQSPSNKVTEKGKDVELRCDPISGHTALYWYRQSLGQGLEFLIYFQGNSAPDKSGLPSDRFSAERTGGSVSTLTIQRTQQEDSAVYLCASSLEGLAGRNEQYFGPGTRLTVT.

This clonotype was observed many times. The chain joins TRBV20-1 to TRBJ2-1; TRBD1 matches 9 bases. CDR1 DFQATT and CDR2 SNEGSKA come from the germline V gene (reference sequence). J gave up 9 bases and V 4 bases, and 7 bases lay outside the gene matches. This CDR3 has 13 residues. CDR3 coding DNA: TGCAGTGCTAAGTACAGGGGGCTGAGTGAGCAGTTCTTC. This sequence encodes CSAKYRGLSEQFF.

Remarks on this clonotype: A read error may be the cause here, since a much bigger clone is one base away. The V and J genes are TRBV20-1 and TRBJ1-2; tentative D call: TRBD1 (5 bases). The V end was cut by 1 base, the J end by 12 bases, with 15 bases between. Germline CDR1 DFQATT, CDR2 SNEGSKA (reference sequence). CDR3 size: 12 residues. CDR3 amino acids: CSARVIGEGHTF. The CDR3 DNA follows: TGCAGTGCTAGAGTAATAGGGGAGGGCCACACCTTC.

This clonotype was seen repeatedly, ten times or more. For the CDR3, the DNA is TGTGCCAGCAGCCCACCAGTAGGGAACACTGAAGCTTTCTTT. This gives the protein CASSPPVGNTEAFF. V gene TRBV9 combines with J gene TRBJ1-1; D gene unclear. V dropped 4 bases and J dropped 1 base, with 11 bases sitting between them. The CDR3 spans 14 residues. CDR1 is SGDLS, CDR2 YYNGEE, per germline.

This clonotype was seen at least ten times. The gene calls are TRBV6-2 or TRBV6-3 and TRBJ1-2; D is undetermined. The germline V and J ends were trimmed by 2 bases and 4 bases, with 17 bases remaining between them. The CDR3 totals 16 residues. Germline values: CDR1 MNHEY, CDR2 SVGEGT. CDR3 sequence (DNA): TGTGCCAGCAGTTACGGTGGCTCCTCCTTGGCCTATGGCTACACCTTC. It is translated as CASSYGGSSLAYGYTF.

In its sample, this clonotype was seen once. The chain is built from TRBV7-2 and TRBJ1-2, with 7 bases that match TRBD1. Germline lookup yields CDR1 SGHTA and CDR2 FQGNSA. This CDR3 spans 16 amino acids. V dropped 2 bases and J dropped 7; count of bases not matched to a gene: 13. The CDR3 reads CASSLRKGRGFSGYTF. The CDR3 bases are TGTGCCAGCAGCTTAAGGAAAGGCAGGGGGTTTAGTGGCTACACCTTC.

This chain joins TRBV5-4 and TRBJ2-2; no definite D call. The CDR3 loop spans 12 amino acids. CDR1 SGHNT and CDR2 YYREEE come from the germline V gene (reference sequence). Trimming took 1 base from V and 8 from J, leaving 6 bases between them. The DNA for the CDR3 is TGTGCCAGCAGCTTGTATCTAGGGGAGCTGTTTTTT. Its protein product is CASSLYLGELFF.

There are many counts of this clonotype. The chain recombines TRBV7-8 with TRBJ2-1; 12 bases match TRBD2. The CDR3 is made up of 18 amino acids. After removal of 5 bases from V and 0 bases from J, the junction contained 8 bases not matched to a gene. In germline, CDR1 is SGHVS, CDR2 FQNEAQ. The CDR3: CASSRTSGGLSSYNEQFF. Written as DNA, the CDR3 is TGTGCCAGCAGCAGAACTAGCGGGGGGCTTAGCTCCTACAATGAGCAGTTCTTC. Full variable domain (missing parts from reference TRBV7-8 and TRBJ2-1): GAGVSQSPRYKVAKRGQDVALRCDPISGHVSLFWYQQALGQGPEFLTYFQNEAQLDKSGLPSDRFFAERPEGSVSTLKIQRTQQEDSAVYLCASSRTSGGLSSYNEQFFGPGTRLTVL.

This clonotype showed up many times. V usage is TRBV28 and J usage is TRBJ2-7; D is perhaps TRBD1 or TRBD2 (5 bases each). The CDR3 spans 14 residues. Trimming shortened V by 7 bases and J by 3 bases, and 16 bases separated the two germline ends. CDR1 is MDHEN and CDR2 is SYDVKM in the germline V gene. CDR3 in DNA: TGTGCCAGCATGGGACCCGGAAAAAACTACGAGCAGTACTTC. Translating gives CASMGPGKNYEQYF.

This clonotype has a count of ten or more. The conserved closing phenylalanine or tryptophan is absent in this CDR3, likely reflecting a read error. CDR3 coding DNA: TGCGCCAGCAGCTTGGTCGGGACAGGAGGCATGAACACTGAAGCTTTCCTT. Residues: CASSLVGTGGMNTEAFL. The chain couples TRBV5-1 to TRBJ1-1, with 8 nucleotides matching TRBD1. This CDR3 has 17 residues. Germline-derived CDR1 and CDR2 are SGHRS and YFSETQ. V was pared by 0 bases and J by 0 bases, with 7 bases of the junction left unmatched.

Within the sample, this clonotype is medium-sized. This chain uses TRBV27 with TRBJ2-5, with D hard to call. This CDR3 is built from 13 residues. Trimming shortened V by 3 bases and J by 3 bases, and 8 bases separated the two germline ends. The germline CDR1 and CDR2 sequences are MNHEY and SMNVEV (reference sequence). CDR3: CASSFHSEETQYF. CDR3 DNA sequence: TGTGCCAGCAGTTTTCACAGCGAAGAGACCCAGTACTTC.

The chain employs TRBV7-3 and TRBJ1-6; 8 nucleotides agree with TRBD1. Germline V gene data show CDR1 as SGHTA and CDR2 as FQGTGA. After removal of 3 bases from V and 8 bases from J, the junction contained 3 bases not matched to a gene. The CDR3 runs to 14 residues. The CDR3, as DNA: TGTGCCAGCAGCTTGGGACAGGCAGATTCACCCCTCCACTTT. Translated, it gives CASSLGQADSPLHF.

This chain uses TRBV4-3 with TRBJ2-1; TRBD1 matches at 8 bases. Germline CDR1 and CDR2: LGHNA and YSLEER. V was pared by 5 bases and J by 1 base, with 4 bases of the junction left unmatched. The CDR3 contains 15 residues. The CDR3 DNA reads TGCGCCAGCAGCGAAGGGACAGGATCCTACAATGAGCAGTTCTTC. This translates into CASSEGTGSYNEQFF.

V usage is TRBV10-3 and J usage is TRBJ1-3, with unresolved D. The germline V gene has CDR1 ENHRY and CDR2 SYGVKD. Trimming stripped 5 bases from V and 1 base from J, with 6 bases between. CDR3 length: 13 residues. The CDR3, as DNA: TGTGCCATCAGTCACAGTTCTGGAAACACCATATATTTT. Its translation: CAISHSSGNTIYF.

This chain uses TRBV2 with TRBJ2-2; tentatively, D is TRBD2 (5 bases). CDR3 length: 14 amino acids. Germline assignment: CDR1 SNHLY and CDR2 FYNNEI. CDR3 region: CATIPGINTGELFF. The CDR3 coding sequence is TGTGCAACCATCCCGGGGATCAACACCGGGGAGCTGTTTTTT.

This clonotype has a handful of counts. A much larger clone lies a single base off, so this may be a read error. The chain is built from TRBV7-9 and TRBJ2-7, with 10 nucleotides matching TRBD1. CDR1 SEHNR and CDR2 FQNEAQ come from the germline V gene (reference sequence). The CDR3 is 14 amino acids. The CDR3 spells CASSPRDRGYEQCF. The DNA for the CDR3 is TGTGCCAGCAGCCCCCGGGACAGGGGCTACGAGCAGTGCTTC. The whole variable domain, remainder taken from reference TRBV7-9 and TRBJ2-7, is DTGVSQNPRHKITKRGQNVTFRCDPISEHNRLYWYRQTLGQGPEFLTYFQNEAQLEKSRLLSDRFSAERPKGSFSTLEIQRTEQGDSAMYLCASSPRDRGYEQCFGPGTRLTVT.

This clonotype has just a few counts. This chain uses TRBV7-9 with TRBJ1-2; D not resolved. Germline-derived CDR1 and CDR2 are SEHNR and FQNEAQ (reference sequence). The CDR3 contains 12 residues. The V end was cut by 5 bases, the J end by 8 bases, with 12 bases between. The CDR3 bases are TGTGCCAGCAGCGGAGACCAAAAAGGCTACACCTTC. It translates to CASSGDQKGYTF.

This sequence joins TRBV30 and TRBJ1-1, with D possibly matching TRBD1 (5 bases). The CDR3 runs to 17 residues. V lost 3 bases, J lost 5 bases, and 25 bases lay in between. Germline V gene lookup returns CDR1 GTSNPN and CDR2 SVGIG (reference sequence). The CDR3 region is CAWRAGARLLIRTEAFF. The CDR3 region has the DNA TGTGCCTGGAGGGCCGGGGCGCGCCTGTTAATAAGGACTGAAGCTTTCTTT.

This clonotype showed up many times. The rearrangement joins TRBV10-3 to TRBJ2-7, with D uncertain. CDR3 length: 12 amino acids. Deletions cut 5 bases from V and 4 bases from J, with 9 bases between. The germline CDR1 and CDR2 sequences are ENHRY and SYGVKD. The CDR3 sequence is CAISPGWYEQYF. In DNA form, the CDR3 reads TGTGCCATCAGTCCTGGATGGTACGAGCAGTACTTC.

This clonotype was counted ten times or more. This chain uses TRBV20-1 with TRBJ1-6, with TRBD1 identical over 9 bases. The V and J ends lost 2 bases and 9 bases, in that order; junction bases with no gene match: 2. Looked up from germline, CDR1 is DFQATT and CDR2 is SNEGSKA (reference sequence). CDR3 length: 13 amino acids. CDR3 coding DNA: TGCAGTGCTAGACCGGGACAGGGTTCACCCCTCCACTTT. Encoded protein: CSARPGQGSPLHF.

This clonotype was picked up a small number of times. The CDR3 DNA sequence: TGTGCCAGCAGCCGAGGGAGCGGGGGGGCCTCAGATACGCAGTATTTT. Protein: CASSRGSGGASDTQYF. V gene TRBV4-2 combines with J gene TRBJ2-3, with TRBD2 identical over 10 bases. This CDR3 spans 16 amino acids. Germline-derived CDR1 and CDR2 are LGHNA and YNFKEQ. Trimming cost V 4 bases and J 4 bases; bases outside gene matches: 8.

The chain recombines TRBV29-1 with TRBJ2-1, with no clear D. The CDR3 runs 12 residues. V was trimmed by 1 base and J by 6 bases, leaving 7 bases between them. Germline lookup yields CDR1 SQVTM and CDR2 ANQGSEA. The CDR3 is CSVEVRVNEQFF. The CDR3 DNA reads as TGCAGCGTTGAAGTTCGGGTCAATGAGCAGTTCTTC.

In this sample, this clonotype turned up many times. This CDR3 reads CASSLVSYEQYF. The DNA for the CDR3 is TGCGCCAGCAGCTTGGTCAGCTACGAGCAGTACTTC. The chain is built from TRBV5-1 and TRBJ2-7; no clear D gene. Germline V gene lookup returns CDR1 SGHRS and CDR2 YFSETQ. V was trimmed by 0 bases and J by 3 bases, leaving 4 bases between them. The CDR3 runs 12 residues.

This clonotype occurred a few times. This chain uses TRBV6-2 or TRBV6-3 with TRBJ1-2; 10 nucleotides align to TRBD1. This CDR3 contains 16 residues. V was pared by 2 bases and J by 7 bases, with 10 bases of the junction left unmatched. The V gene's germline CDR1 is MNHEY and CDR2 SVGEGT. In DNA, the CDR3 is TGTGCCAGCAGTTACCCACTCGACAGGGGGCGCCGTGGCTACACCTTC. This translates into CASSYPLDRGRRGYTF.

This clonotype was counted ten times or more. The chain employs TRBV30 and TRBJ1-4; D not resolved. Germline lookup yields CDR1 GTSNPN and CDR2 SVGIG (reference sequence). The CDR3 consists of 13 residues. Trimming stripped 6 bases from V and 4 bases from J, with 12 bases between. CDR3 residues: CACRTGNNEKLFF. The CDR3 DNA is TGTGCCTGCCGGACGGGGAATAATGAAAAACTGTTTTTT.

The CDR3 sequence: CASSLHGGSNQPQHF. As DNA, the CDR3 is TGTGCCAGCAGCTTACACGGGGGAAGCAATCAGCCCCAGCATTTT. The chain couples TRBV11-2 to TRBJ1-5, with TRBD1 as a possible D gene (5 bases). Trimming shortened V by 2 bases and J by 1 base, and 9 bases separated the two germline ends. The CDR3 spans 15 residues. CDR1 SGHAT and CDR2 FQNNGV come from the germline V gene.

This clonotype has ten or more counts. V gene TRBV20-1 combines with J gene TRBJ2-3, with 9 nucleotides matching TRBD2. The germline V gene has CDR1 DFQATT and CDR2 SNEGSKA (reference sequence). The trim removed 2 bases at V and 2 bases at J, leaving 5 bases unmatched. The CDR3 is 15 residues long. CDR3 sequence reads: CSARPLAGTTDTQYF. The CDR3 DNA reads as TGCAGTGCTAGACCCCTAGCGGGGACCACAGATACGCAGTATTTT.

This clonotype was seen at least ten times. The chain combines TRBV2 with TRBJ1-5, with D possibly TRBD1 on 5 matching bases. From germline, CDR1 is SNHLY and CDR2 FYNNEI. CDR3 length: 15 residues. V was clipped by 1 base and J by 2 bases, with 9 bases between them. The CDR3 sequence: CASSEGTRGNQPQHF. The CDR3 DNA is TGTGCCAGCAGTGAAGGTACCAGGGGCAATCAGCCCCAGCATTTT. Together with reference TRBV2 and TRBJ1-5, the CDR3 gives the full variable domain: EPEVTQTPSHQVTQMGQEVILRCVPISNHLYFYWYRQILGQKVEFLVSFYNNEISEKSEIFDDQFSVERPDGSNFTLKIRSTKLEDSAMYFCASSEGTRGNQPQHFGDGTRLSIL.

In this sample, this clonotype turned up many times. The V call is TRBV6-2 or TRBV6-3, the J call TRBJ2-7; D unresolved. CDR3 length: 13 amino acids. V was clipped by 6 bases and J by 1 base, with 10 bases between them. The germline V gene has CDR1 MNHEY and CDR2 SVGEGT. The CDR3 coding sequence is TGTGCCAGCAGCTCTTTTTTATCCTACGAGCAGTACTTC. This translates into CASSSFLSYEQYF.

This clonotype was seen repeatedly, ten times or more. CDR3 coding DNA: TGTGCCAGCAAAAGAACTAGCGGGGGAACCTCTATAGAGCAGTACTTC. Translating it yields CASKRTSGGTSIEQYF. The chain has TRBV2 and TRBJ2-7; 11 bases are a match to TRBD2. Germline CDR1 reads SNHLY; CDR2 reads FYNNEI. Trimming took 7 bases from V and 7 from J; bases not matched to a gene: 15. CDR3 length: 16 residues.